Shown below are 16 T cell receptor beta chains from a single sample sequenced in a study of neurological immune-mediated disorders. A single record per CDR3 protein comes from TCRdb applying MiXCR to the 5' RACE reads. The data show about 59,000 distinct CDR3 sequences, under 4.5% seen once. The source material was PBMCs. Source of these receptors: a woman aged 30 to 39 with multiple sclerosis.

This clonotype was observed at least ten times. The chain carries TRBV24-1 and TRBJ2-1; 10 bases map to TRBD2. The CDR3 consists of 13 residues. Germline CDR1 and CDR2: KGHDR and SFDVKD. After removal of 9 bases from V and 9 bases from J, the junction contained 7 bases not matched to a gene. The CDR3 region is CATSSGRAGEQFF. In DNA, the CDR3 is TGTGCCACCTCGAGCGGGAGGGCTGGTGAGCAGTTCTTC.

This clonotype has ten or more counts. The chain couples TRBV5-1 to TRBJ1-1; TRBD1 agrees at 9 bases. Germline V gives CDR1 SGHRS, CDR2 YFSETQ. The CDR3 totals 15 residues. The J segment lost 4 bases and the V segment lost 2 bases, leaving 6 bases of the junction unmatched. CDR3 protein: CASSLNPGQGTEAFF. CDR3 DNA sequence: TGCGCCAGCAGCTTAAACCCGGGACAGGGCACTGAAGCTTTCTTT. The full variable domain, rest sourced from reference TRBV5-1 and TRBJ1-1, is KAGVTQTPRYLIKTRGQQVTLSCSPISGHRSVSWYQQTPGQGLQFLFEYFSETQRNKGNFPGRFSGRQFSNSRSEMNVSTLELGDSALYLCASSLNPGQGTEAFFGQGTRLTVV.

This clonotype has a count of ten or more. The chain uses TRBV18 and TRBJ2-1; TRBD2 matches at 12 bases. In germline, CDR1 is KGHSH, CDR2 LQKENI. V shed 5 bases and J 8 bases; nucleotides not matched to a gene: 10. This CDR3 comprises 16 residues. CDR3 amino acids: CASSTTSGSKIDEQFF. Here the CDR3 DNA reads TGTGCCAGCTCAACGACTAGCGGGAGTAAAATTGATGAGCAGTTCTTC.

This clonotype was counted many times. The chain is built from TRBV29-1 and TRBJ2-1; 12 nucleotides agree with TRBD1. Trimming cost V 7 bases and J 4 bases; bases outside gene matches: 5. Germline V gene sequence: CDR1 SQVTM, CDR2 ANQGSEA. The CDR3 extends over 14 amino acids. For the CDR3, the DNA is TGCAGCGCCCTGGGACAGGGGGCATACAATGAGCAGTTCTTC. The encoded protein is CSALGQGAYNEQFF.

This clonotype occurred many times. Mismatch with germline at one junction end may stem from a read error. This chain joins TRBV2 and TRBJ1-5; a possible D gene is TRBD1 (6 bases). The CDR3 consists of 15 residues. CDR1 is SNHLY and CDR2 is FYNNEI in the germline V gene. In DNA form, the CDR3 reads TGTGCCAGCAGAAAGGGGGGTTCAGAAAATCAGCCCCAGAATTTT. Protein: CASRKGGSENQPQNF. Combining the CDR3 with reference TRBV2 and TRBJ1-5 gives the whole variable domain EPEVTQTPSHQVTQMGQEVILRCVPISNHLYFYWYRQILGQKVEFLVSFYNNEISEKSEIFDDQFSVERPDGSNFTLKIRSTKLEDSAMYFCASRKGGSENQPQNFGDGTRLSIL.

This clonotype appeared a single time. One base away lies a much larger clone, so this may be a sequencing read error. V usage is TRBV5-1 and J usage is TRBJ2-3; possible D gene TRBD2, 6 bases. This CDR3 region has 13 residues. Germline V gene data show CDR1 as SGHRS and CDR2 as YFSETQ. This CDR3 is CTSSSASVDTQYF. CDR3 DNA sequence: TGCACCAGCAGCAGCGCTAGCGTAGATACGCAGTATTTT.

This clonotype showed up many times. The chain employs TRBV20-1 and TRBJ2-7; D is uncertain. The CDR3 contains 11 residues. Germline V CDR1 and CDR2: DFQATT, SNEGSKA (reference sequence). V was cut by 6 bases and J by 3 bases, with 9 bases left in between. This CDR3 reads CSAPMGYEQYF. CDR3 DNA: TGCAGTGCCCCCATGGGCTACGAGCAGTACTTC.

This clonotype was detected a few times. V usage is TRBV20-1 and J usage is TRBJ2-7; tentatively, D is TRBD1 (6 bases). The germline V gene encodes CDR1 DFQATT and CDR2 SNEGSKA (reference sequence). The V end was cut by 8 bases, the J end by 3 bases, with 20 bases between. CDR3 length: 14 amino acids. CDR3 in amino acids: CSPPGAGEGYEQYF. The CDR3 DNA reads as TGCAGTCCCCCCGGGGCAGGGGAAGGCTACGAGCAGTACTTC.

Many counts were recorded for this clonotype. The chain links TRBV12-3 or TRBV12-4 to TRBJ1-2; TRBD1 is a possible D gene (5 bases). V dropped 3 bases and J dropped 2 bases, with 10 bases sitting between them. This CDR3 has 14 amino acids. DNA for the CDR3: TGTGCCAGCAGTTTTGGCAGGGACAACTATGGCTACACCTTC. Translation gives CASSFGRDNYGYTF.

This clonotype was seen ten or more times. The J gene is TRBJ2-7, the V gene TRBV7-2; TRBD2 is a possible D gene (6 bases). The CDR3 totals 14 residues. Trimming removed 5 bases from V and 9 bases from J, with 20 bases in between. From germline, CDR1 is SGHTA and CDR2 FQGNSA. CDR3 sequence reads: CASSILEGLGRQYF. CDR3 nucleotide sequence: TGTGCCAGCAGCATATTAGAGGGACTGGGACGGCAGTACTTC.

There are many counts of this clonotype. The gene calls are TRBV5-1 and TRBJ1-1; no definite D call. The CDR3 runs to 12 residues. CDR1 is SGHRS and CDR2 is YFSETQ in the germline V gene. Trimming removed 0 bases at V and 7 bases at J, with 7 bases between. The CDR3 is CASSLGEGEAFF. The CDR3 coding sequence is TGCGCCAGCAGCTTGGGGGAAGGTGAAGCTTTCTTT. The full variable domain, rest sourced from reference TRBV5-1 and TRBJ1-1, is KAGVTQTPRYLIKTRGQQVTLSCSPISGHRSVSWYQQTPGQGLQFLFEYFSETQRNKGNFPGRFSGRQFSNSRSEMNVSTLELGDSALYLCASSLGEGEAFFGQGTRLTVV.

Of note for this clonotype: Relative to the germline gene, one junction end is altered; a read error may explain this. The rearrangement links TRBV5-6 to TRBJ1-5; a weak D match, TRBD1 (5 bases). This CDR3 is built from 15 residues. Per the germline V gene, CDR1 is SGHDT and CDR2 is YYEEEE. The CDR3 sequence is CASSGGGPGNQPQNF. The CDR3 DNA reads as TGTGCCAGCTCCGGGGGAGGCCCAGGCAATCAGCCCCAGAATTTT.

Comments on this clonotype: At one of its ends the junction is not consistent with the germline gene, which may arise from a read error. V usage is TRBV10-1 and J usage is TRBJ1-5, with D possibly TRBD1 on 6 matching bases. Germline V lookup: CDR1 WNHNN, CDR2 SYGVQD (reference sequence). This CDR3 is built from 18 residues. The CDR3 bases are TGCGCCAGCAGTGAGTCGCCGGGGCATGGGGGCGGAGATCAGCCCCAGAATTTT. This translates into CASSESPGHGGGDQPQNF.

This clonotype was seen repeatedly, ten times or more. The chain carries TRBV15 and TRBJ2-2; weak D call: TRBD1 (5 bases). Trimming left V 7 bases short and J 1 base short, with 10 bases between. Germline V gene lookup returns CDR1 LNHNV and CDR2 YYDKDF (reference sequence). The CDR3 consists of 14 residues. In DNA, the CDR3 is TGTGCCACCAAATTTACAGGGAACACCGGGGAGCTGTTTTTT. This sequence encodes CATKFTGNTGELFF.

This clonotype was seen ten or more times. The CDR3 loop is CASTWDPGPTPADTQYF. In DNA form, the CDR3 reads TGTGCCAGCACCTGGGATCCGGGCCCCACACCAGCAGATACGCAGTATTTT. V gene TRBV2 combines with J gene TRBJ2-3; D is ambiguous. The V end was cut by 7 bases, the J end by 4 bases, with 24 bases between. Germline V lookup: CDR1 SNHLY, CDR2 FYNNEI. This CDR3 spans 17 amino acids.

This clonotype showed up many times. V and J are TRBV28 and TRBJ2-5, with 9 bases matching TRBD2. The CDR3 consists of 14 residues. V lost 6 bases and J lost 5; bases outside the gene matches: 7. The germline V gene encodes CDR1 MDHEN and CDR2 SYDVKM. This chain's CDR3 is CASRPSGNSETQYF. DNA for the CDR3: TGTGCCAGCAGACCTAGCGGGAACTCGGAGACCCAGTACTTC. The whole variable domain, filled in from reference TRBV28 and TRBJ2-5, reads DVKVTQSSRYLVKRTGEKVFLECVQDMDHENMFWYRQDPGLGLRLIYFSYDVKMKEKGDIPEGYSVSREKKERFSLILESASTNQTSMYLCASRPSGNSETQYFGPGTRLLVL.